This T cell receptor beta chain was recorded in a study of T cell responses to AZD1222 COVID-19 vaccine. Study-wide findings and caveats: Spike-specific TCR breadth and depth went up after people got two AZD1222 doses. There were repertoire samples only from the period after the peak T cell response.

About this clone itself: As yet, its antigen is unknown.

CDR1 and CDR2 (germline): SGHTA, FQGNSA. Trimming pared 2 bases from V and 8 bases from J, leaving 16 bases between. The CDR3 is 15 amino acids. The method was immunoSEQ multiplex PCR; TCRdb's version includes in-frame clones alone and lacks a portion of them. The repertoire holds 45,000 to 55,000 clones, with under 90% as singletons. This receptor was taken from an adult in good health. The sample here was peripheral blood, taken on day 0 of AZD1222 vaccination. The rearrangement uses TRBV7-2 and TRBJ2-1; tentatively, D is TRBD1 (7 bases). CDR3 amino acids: CASSLQGGFGDEQFF. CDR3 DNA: TGTGCCAGCAGCTTACAGGGGGGATTCGGCGATGAGCAGTTCTTC.